This note documents a single T cell receptor beta chain sequence. Method: immunoSEQ multiplex PCR; TCRdb's copy keeps in-frame clones and lacks some. The sample holds 100,000 or so clones, around four fifths seen once. The source of the sample is a study of blood T cell repertoires in COVID-19. Overall study context: The samples span acute and convalescent COVID-19 from the United States, Italy and Spain.

Germline assignment: CDR1 SGHTA and CDR2 FQGNSA. The germline V and J ends were trimmed by 3 bases and 9 bases, with 14 bases remaining between them. CDR3 length equals 14 residues. What was sequenced was peripheral blood. The clonotype was recovered from an older woman with active or convalescent COVID-19. This chain uses TRBV7-2 with TRBJ2-2; D possibly corresponds to TRBD2 (6 bases). DNA for the CDR3: TGTGCCAGCAGCTTTGGAGGGTCCGTCCGGGAGCTGTTTTTT. Translated, it gives CASSFGGSVRELFF.